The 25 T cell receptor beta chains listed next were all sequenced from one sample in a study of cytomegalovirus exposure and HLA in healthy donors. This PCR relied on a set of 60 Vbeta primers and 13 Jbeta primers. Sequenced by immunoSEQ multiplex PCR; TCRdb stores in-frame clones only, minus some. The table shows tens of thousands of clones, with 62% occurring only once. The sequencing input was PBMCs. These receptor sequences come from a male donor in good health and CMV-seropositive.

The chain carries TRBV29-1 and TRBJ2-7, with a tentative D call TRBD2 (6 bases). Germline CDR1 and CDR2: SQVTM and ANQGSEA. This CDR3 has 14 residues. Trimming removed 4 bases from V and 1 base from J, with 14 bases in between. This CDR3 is CSVVEGRSSYEQYF. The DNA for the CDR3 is TGCAGCGTTGTGGAGGGGCGCTCGTCCTACGAGCAGTACTTC.

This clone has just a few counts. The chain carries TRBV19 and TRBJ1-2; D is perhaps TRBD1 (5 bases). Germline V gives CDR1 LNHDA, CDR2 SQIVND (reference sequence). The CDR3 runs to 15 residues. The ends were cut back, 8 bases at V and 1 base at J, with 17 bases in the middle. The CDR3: CASRDFLGDNYGYTF. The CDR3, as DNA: TGTGCCAGTCGAGATTTTTTAGGGGATAACTATGGCTACACCTTC. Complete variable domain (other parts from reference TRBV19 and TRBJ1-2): DGGITQSPKYLFRKEGQNVTLSCEQNLNHDAMYWYRQDPGQGLRLIYYSQIVNDFQKGDIAEGYSVSREKKESFPLTVTSAQKNPTAFYLCASRDFLGDNYGYTFGSGTRLTVV.

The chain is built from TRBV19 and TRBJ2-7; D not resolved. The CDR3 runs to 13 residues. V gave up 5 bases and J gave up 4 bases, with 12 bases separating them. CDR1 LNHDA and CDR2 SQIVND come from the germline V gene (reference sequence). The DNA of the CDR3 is TGTGCCAGTAGTCCCGGCAGGATGTACGAGCAGTACTTC. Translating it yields CASSPGRMYEQYF.

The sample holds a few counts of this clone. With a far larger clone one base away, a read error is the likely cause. CDR3 residues: CASSESGLSNQPQHF. The CDR3 region has the DNA TGTGCCAGCAGTGAATCAGGGCTAAGCAATCAGCCCCAGCATTTT. V is TRBV25-1 and J is TRBJ1-5, with a possible D match to TRBD1 (5 bases). Germline V gene lookup returns CDR1 MGHDK and CDR2 SYGVNS. V gave up 1 base and J gave up 1 base, with 8 bases separating them. This CDR3 region has 15 residues.

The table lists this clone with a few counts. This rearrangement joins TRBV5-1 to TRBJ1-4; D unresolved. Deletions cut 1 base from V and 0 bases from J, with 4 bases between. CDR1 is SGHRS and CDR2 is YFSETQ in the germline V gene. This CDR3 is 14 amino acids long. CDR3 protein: CASSLHTTNEKLFF. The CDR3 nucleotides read TGCGCCAGCAGCTTGCACACAACTAATGAAAAACTGTTTTTT.

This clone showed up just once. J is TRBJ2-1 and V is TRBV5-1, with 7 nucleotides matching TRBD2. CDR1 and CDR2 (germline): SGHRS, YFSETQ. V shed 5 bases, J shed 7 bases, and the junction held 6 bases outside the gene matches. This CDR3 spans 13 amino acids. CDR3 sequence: CASSPDGGNEQFF. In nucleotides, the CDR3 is TGCGCCAGCAGTCCCGACGGGGGGAATGAGCAGTTCTTC.

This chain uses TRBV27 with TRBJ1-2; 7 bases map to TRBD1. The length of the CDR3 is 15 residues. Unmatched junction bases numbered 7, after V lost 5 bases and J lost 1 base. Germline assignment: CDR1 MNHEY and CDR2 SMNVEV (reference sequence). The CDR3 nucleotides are TGTGCCAGCAGTCCTAGTAACAGGGGTAACTATGGCTACACCTTC. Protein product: CASSPSNRGNYGYTF.

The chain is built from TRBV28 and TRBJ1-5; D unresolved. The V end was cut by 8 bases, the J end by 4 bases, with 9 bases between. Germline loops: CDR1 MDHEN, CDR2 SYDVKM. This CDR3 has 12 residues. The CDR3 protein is CASRGVNQPQHF. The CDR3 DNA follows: TGTGCCAGCCGAGGCGTGAATCAGCCCCAGCATTTT. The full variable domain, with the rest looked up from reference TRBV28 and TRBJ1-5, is DVKVTQSSRYLVKRTGEKVFLECVQDMDHENMFWYRQDPGLGLRLIYFSYDVKMKEKGDIPEGYSVSREKKERFSLILESASTNQTSMYLCASRGVNQPQHFGDGTRLSIL.

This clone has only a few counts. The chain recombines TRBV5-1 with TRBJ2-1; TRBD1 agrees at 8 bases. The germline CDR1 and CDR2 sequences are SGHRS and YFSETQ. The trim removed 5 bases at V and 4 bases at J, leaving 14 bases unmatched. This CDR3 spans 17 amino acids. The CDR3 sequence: CASRGSFFTGGYNEQFF. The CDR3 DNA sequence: TGCGCCAGCAGGGGATCCTTTTTCACAGGGGGTTACAATGAGCAGTTCTTC.

CDR3 bases: TGCGCCAGCAGGCCCCCAGGGGGTGGCTACACCTTC. It is translated as CASRPPGGGYTF. The chain has TRBV4-1 and TRBJ1-2; 7 positions match TRBD1. J gave up 7 bases and V 6 bases, and 5 bases lay outside the gene matches. CDR3 size: 12 residues. The germline V gene has CDR1 MGHRA and CDR2 YSYEKL.

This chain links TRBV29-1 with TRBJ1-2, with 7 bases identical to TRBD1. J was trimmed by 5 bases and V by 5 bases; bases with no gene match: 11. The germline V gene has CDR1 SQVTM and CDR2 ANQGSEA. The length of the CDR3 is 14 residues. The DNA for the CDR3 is TGCAGCGTTTTGACGACAGGGAGCTATTATGGCTACACCTTC. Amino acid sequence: CSVLTTGSYYGYTF.

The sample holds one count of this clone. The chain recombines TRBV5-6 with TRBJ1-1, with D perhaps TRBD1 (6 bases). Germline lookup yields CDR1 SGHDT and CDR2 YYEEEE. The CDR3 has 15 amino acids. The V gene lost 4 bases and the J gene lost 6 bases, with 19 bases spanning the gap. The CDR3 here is CASSGRTVNAAEAFF. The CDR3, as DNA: TGTGCCAGCAGCGGCCGGACAGTTAACGCGGCTGAAGCTTTCTTT. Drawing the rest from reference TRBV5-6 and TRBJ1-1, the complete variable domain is DAGVTQSPTHLIKTRGQQVTLRCSPKSGHDTVSWYQQALGQGPQFIFQYYEEEERQRGNFPDRFSGHQFPNYSSELNVNALLLGDSALYLCASSGRTVNAAEAFFGQGTRLTVV.

The CDR3 here is CATSRERLGTQYF. The CDR3, as DNA: TGTGCCACCAGCAGAGAGCGGCTTGGGACCCAGTACTTC. This rearrangement joins TRBV15 to TRBJ2-5; D remains ambiguous. Germline lookup yields CDR1 LNHNV and CDR2 YYDKDF (reference sequence). V was cut by 0 bases and J by 7 bases, with 9 bases left in between. The CDR3 runs 13 residues.

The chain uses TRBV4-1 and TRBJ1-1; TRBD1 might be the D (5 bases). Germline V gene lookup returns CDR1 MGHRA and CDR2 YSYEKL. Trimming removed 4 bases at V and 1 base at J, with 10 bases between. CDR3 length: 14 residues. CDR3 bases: TGCGCCAGCAGCCTCTTTCAGGGGAACACTGAAGCTTTCTTT. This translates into CASSLFQGNTEAFF.

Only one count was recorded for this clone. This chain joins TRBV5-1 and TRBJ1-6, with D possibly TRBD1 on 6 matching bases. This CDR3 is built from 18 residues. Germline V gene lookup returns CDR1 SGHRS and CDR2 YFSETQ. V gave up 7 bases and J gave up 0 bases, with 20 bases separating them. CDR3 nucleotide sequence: TGCGCCAGCCGCATTGGGGGCCCACAGAGCTCCTATAATTCACCCCTCCACTTT. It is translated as CASRIGGPQSSYNSPLHF.

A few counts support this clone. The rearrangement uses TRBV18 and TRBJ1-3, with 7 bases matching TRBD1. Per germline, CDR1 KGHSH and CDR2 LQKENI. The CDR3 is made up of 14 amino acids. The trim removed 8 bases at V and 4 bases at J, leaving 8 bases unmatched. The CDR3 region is CASTSTGRGNTIYF. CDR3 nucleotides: TGTGCCAGCACCTCGACAGGGCGCGGAAACACCATATATTTT.

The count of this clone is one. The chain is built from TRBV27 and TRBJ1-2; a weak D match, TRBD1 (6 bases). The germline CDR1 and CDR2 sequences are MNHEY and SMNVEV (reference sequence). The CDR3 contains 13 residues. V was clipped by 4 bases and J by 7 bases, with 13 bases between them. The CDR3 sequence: CASSSDRIGGYTF. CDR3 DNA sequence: TGTGCCAGCAGTTCCGACAGGATAGGTGGCTACACCTTC.

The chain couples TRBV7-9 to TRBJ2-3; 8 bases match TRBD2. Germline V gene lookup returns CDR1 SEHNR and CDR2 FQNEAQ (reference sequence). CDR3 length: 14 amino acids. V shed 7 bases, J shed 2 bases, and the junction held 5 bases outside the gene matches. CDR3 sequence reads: CASKTREVTDTQYF. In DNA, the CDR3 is TGTGCCAGCAAGACGCGGGAGGTCACAGATACGCAGTATTTT.

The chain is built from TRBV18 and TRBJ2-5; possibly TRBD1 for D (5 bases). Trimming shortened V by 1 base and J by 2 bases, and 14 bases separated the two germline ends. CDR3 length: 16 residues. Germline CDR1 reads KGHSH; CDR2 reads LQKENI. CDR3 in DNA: TGTGCCAGCTCACCACGGGCCAGGGTCAGGCAAGAGACCCAGTACTTC. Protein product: CASSPRARVRQETQYF. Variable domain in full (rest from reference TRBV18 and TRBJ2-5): NAGVMQNPRHLVRRRGQEARLRCSPMKGHSHVYWYRQLPEEGLKFMVYLQKENIIDESGMPKERFSAEFPKEGPSILRIQQVVRGDSAAYFCASSPRARVRQETQYFGPGTRLLVL.

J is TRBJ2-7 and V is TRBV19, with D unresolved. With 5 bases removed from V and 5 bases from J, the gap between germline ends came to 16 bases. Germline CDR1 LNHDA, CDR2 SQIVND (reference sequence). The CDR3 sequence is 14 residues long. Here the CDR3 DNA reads TGTGCCAGTAGTGCCCAGGCTCGAGCCCACGAGCAGTACTTC. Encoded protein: CASSAQARAHEQYF. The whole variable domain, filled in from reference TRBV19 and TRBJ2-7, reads DGGITQSPKYLFRKEGQNVTLSCEQNLNHDAMYWYRQDPGQGLRLIYYSQIVNDFQKGDIAEGYSVSREKKESFPLTVTSAQKNPTAFYLCASSAQARAHEQYFGPGTRLTVT.

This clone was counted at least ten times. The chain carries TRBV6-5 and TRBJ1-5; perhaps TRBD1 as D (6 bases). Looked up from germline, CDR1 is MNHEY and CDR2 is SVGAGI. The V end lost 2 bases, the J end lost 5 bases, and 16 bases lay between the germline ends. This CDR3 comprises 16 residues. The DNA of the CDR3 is TGTGCCAGCAGTTACCGCCTTCCGGGACAAGATCAGCCCCAGCATTTT. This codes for CASSYRLPGQDQPQHF.

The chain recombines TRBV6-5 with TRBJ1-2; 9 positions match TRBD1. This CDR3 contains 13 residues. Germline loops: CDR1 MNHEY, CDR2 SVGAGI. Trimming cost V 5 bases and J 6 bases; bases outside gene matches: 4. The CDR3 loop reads CASSPGTGNGYTF. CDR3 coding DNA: TGTGCCAGCAGTCCCGGGACAGGGAATGGCTACACCTTC.

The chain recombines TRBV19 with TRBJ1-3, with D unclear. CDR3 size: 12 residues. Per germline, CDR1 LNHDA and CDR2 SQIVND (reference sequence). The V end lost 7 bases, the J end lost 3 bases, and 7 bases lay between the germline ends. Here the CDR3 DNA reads TGTGCCAGTACCGGTTATGGAAACACCATATATTTT. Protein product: CASTGYGNTIYF.

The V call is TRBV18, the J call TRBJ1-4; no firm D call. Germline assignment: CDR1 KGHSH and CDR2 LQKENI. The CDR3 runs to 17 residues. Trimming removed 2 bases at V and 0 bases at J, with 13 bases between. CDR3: CASSPSLQVATNEKLFF. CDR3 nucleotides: TGTGCCAGCTCACCATCCCTCCAGGTTGCAACTAATGAAAAACTGTTTTTT.

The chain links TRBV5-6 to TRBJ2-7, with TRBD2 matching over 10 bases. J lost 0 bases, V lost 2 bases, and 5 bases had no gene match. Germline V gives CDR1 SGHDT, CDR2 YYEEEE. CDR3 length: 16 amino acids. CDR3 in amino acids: CASSLDSGRISYEQYF. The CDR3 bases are TGTGCCAGCAGCTTAGATAGCGGGAGGATCTCCTACGAGCAGTACTTC.